The rows below give T cell receptor beta chains drawn from one sample of a study of T cell repertoires in cytomegalovirus infection. TCRdb fed the reads into MiXCR, producing one record per CDR3 protein. Of roughly 920,000 distinct CDR3 sequences listed, more than 25% are singletons. The antigens these receptors bind are not known. This specimen consisted of cultured CD8+ T cells from PBMCs, obtained from culture after CMV antigen stimulation. These receptors all come from a human donor in good health (CMV status not recorded). Some clones in this sample may be carry-over from other donors' samples. CDR3s include the opening cysteine and the closing phenylalanine or tryptophan. The D gene is left open where the match is weak. Clone size, where shown, is once, few, many, or a class for clones that have expanded.

j_call	v_call	clone_size	d_call	cdr3_aa	cdr3_nt
TRBJ2-1	TRBV7-8	many	TRBD2	CASSSHESGVNNEQFF	TGTGCCAGCAGCTCCCATGAGAGCGGGGTAAACAATGAGCAGTTCTTC
TRBJ2-1	TRBV19	few	TRBD2	CASNEGLAGANNEQFF	TGTGCCAGTAACGAGGGACTAGCGGGGGCTAACAATGAGCAGTTCTTC
TRBJ2-2	TRBV2	few	TRBD1	CASSYRGAGELFF	TGTGCCAGCAGTTACAGGGGAGCCGGGGAGCTGTTTTTT
TRBJ2-1	TRBV11-3	-	-	CASSPTGHNNEQFF	TGTGCCAGCAGCCCGACAGGACACAACAATGAGCAGTTCTTC
TRBJ2-2	TRBV12-3/TRBV12-4	-	TRBD1	CASMGQGGTGELFF	TGTGCCAGCATGGGACAGGGCGGCACCGGGGAGCTGTTTTTT
TRBJ1-2	TRBV19	few	-	CASSIALSRMSNYGYTF	TGTGCCAGTAGTATAGCCCTCTCCCGGATGTCTAACTATGGCTACACCTTC
TRBJ2-2	TRBV7-9	few	TRBD1	CASRPPGQGASGELFF	TGTGCCAGCAGACCCCCGGGACAGGGGGCGTCCGGGGAGCTGTTTTTT
TRBJ1-2	TRBV4-2	few	-	CASSHRTASNYGYTF	TGTGCCAGCAGCCACCGGACAGCCTCTAACTATGGCTACACCTTC
TRBJ2-1	TRBV20-1	-	-	CSAREGWDDPYNEQFF	TGCAGTGCTAGAGAGGGCTGGGACGACCCCTACAATGAGCAGTTCTTC
TRBJ2-3	TRBV6-1	many	-	CASRNLASSTDTQYF	TGTGCCAGCAGAAACCTGGCTTCTAGCACAGATACGCAGTATTTT
TRBJ2-7	TRBV7-9	few	-	CASSSNRIEQYF	TGTGCCAGCAGCTCCAACCGTATCGAGCAGTACTTC
TRBJ2-5	TRBV7-8	-	TRBD1	CASSSEGQGRETQYF	TGTGCCAGCAGCTCGGAGGGACAGGGTAGGGAGACCCAGTACTTC
TRBJ2-1	TRBV7-6	many	TRBD2	CASSLVAGGLGNEQFF	TGTGCCAGCAGCTTAGTCGCGGGGGGGCTTGGCAATGAGCAGTTCTTC
TRBJ1-4	TRBV7-9	-	-	CASSLEGNTNEKLFF	TGTGCCAGCAGCCTGGAGGGGAACACTAATGAAAAACTGTTTTTT
TRBJ2-1	TRBV19	few	-	CASRNREEAYNEQFF	TGTGCCAGTAGGAACCGGGAAGAGGCCTACAATGAGCAGTTCTTC
TRBJ1-2	TRBV6-5	-	-	CASSYSEARLYGYTF	TGTGCCAGCAGTTACTCGGAAGCGCGGCTCTATGGCTACACCTTC
TRBJ2-1	TRBV14	-	-	CASSQDLQSYNEQFF	TGTGCCAGCAGCCAAGATCTTCAGAGCTACAATGAGCAGTTCTTC
TRBJ2-5	TRBV6-1	-	-	CASSYGLGAPQETQYF	TGTGCCAGCAGCTACGGACTCGGGGCTCCACAAGAGACCCAGTACTTC
TRBJ1-1	TRBV19	-	-	CASSVFENTEAFF	TGTGCCAGTAGTGTCTTCGAGAACACTGAAGCTTTCTTT
TRBJ1-2	TRBV12-3/TRBV12-4	-	TRBD1	CASSSNKRTGRGYTF	TGTGCCAGCAGCTCGAATAAGAGGACAGGACGTGGCTACACCTTC
TRBJ2-5	TRBV6-6	-	-	CASSYTDQETQYF	TGTGCCAGCAGTTATACAGACCAAGAGACCCAGTACTTC
TRBJ1-3	TRBV7-2	many	-	CASSPDRPHSGNTIYF	TGTGCCAGCAGCCCCGACAGACCTCACTCTGGAAACACCATATATTTT